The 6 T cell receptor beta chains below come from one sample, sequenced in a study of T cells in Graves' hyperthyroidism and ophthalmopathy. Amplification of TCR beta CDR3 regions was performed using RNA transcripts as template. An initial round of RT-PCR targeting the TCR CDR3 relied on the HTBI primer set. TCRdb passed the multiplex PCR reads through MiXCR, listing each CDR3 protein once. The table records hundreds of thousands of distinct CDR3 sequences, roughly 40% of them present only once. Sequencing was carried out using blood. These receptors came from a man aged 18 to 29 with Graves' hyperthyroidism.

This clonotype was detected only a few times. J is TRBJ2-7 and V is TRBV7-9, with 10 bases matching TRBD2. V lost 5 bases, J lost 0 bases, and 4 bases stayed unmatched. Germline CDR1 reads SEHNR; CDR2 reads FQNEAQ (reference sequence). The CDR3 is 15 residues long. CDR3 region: CASSPPSGSSYEQYF. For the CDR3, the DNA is TGTGCCAGCAGCCCTCCTAGCGGGAGCTCCTACGAGCAGTACTTC.

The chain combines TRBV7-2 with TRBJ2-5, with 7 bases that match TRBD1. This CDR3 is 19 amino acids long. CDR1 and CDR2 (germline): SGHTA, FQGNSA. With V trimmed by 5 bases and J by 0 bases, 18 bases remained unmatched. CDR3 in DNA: TGTGCCAGCAGCCAACTGAACGGGGTACAGGGGCTATACCAAGAGACCCAGTACTTC. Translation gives CASSQLNGVQGLYQETQYF.

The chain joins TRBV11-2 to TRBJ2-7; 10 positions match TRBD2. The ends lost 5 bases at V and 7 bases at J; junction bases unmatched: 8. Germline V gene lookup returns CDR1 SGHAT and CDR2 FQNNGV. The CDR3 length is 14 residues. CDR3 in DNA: TGTGCCAGCAGCCGTCTAGCGGGAGACGGGGAGCAGTACTTC. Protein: CASSRLAGDGEQYF.

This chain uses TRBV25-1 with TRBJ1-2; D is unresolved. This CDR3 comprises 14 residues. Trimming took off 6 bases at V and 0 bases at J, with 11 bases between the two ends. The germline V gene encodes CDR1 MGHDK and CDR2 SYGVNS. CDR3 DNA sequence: TGTGCCAGCAGCACCCGGGGAGCTAACTATGGCTACACCTTC. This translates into CASSTRGANYGYTF.

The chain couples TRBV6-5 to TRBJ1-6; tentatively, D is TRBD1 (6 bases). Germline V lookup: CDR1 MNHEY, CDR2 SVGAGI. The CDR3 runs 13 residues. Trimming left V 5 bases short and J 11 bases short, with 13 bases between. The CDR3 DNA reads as TGTGCCAGCAGTCCCCCGGGGGCGACACCCCTCCACTTT. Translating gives CASSPPGATPLHF.

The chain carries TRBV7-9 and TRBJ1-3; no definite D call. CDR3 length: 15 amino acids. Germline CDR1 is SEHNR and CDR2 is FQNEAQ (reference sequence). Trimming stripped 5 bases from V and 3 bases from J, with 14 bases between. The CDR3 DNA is TGTGCCAGCAGCCAACGTGCGGGATATGGAAACACCATATATTTT. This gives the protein CASSQRAGYGNTIYF.